This T cell receptor (beta chain) was captured by sequencing in a study of blood T cells in healthy people across ages. Findings and caveats of the study: Strong correlation linked observed beta diversity and percent naive T cells.

In its sample, this clonotype was seen once. No antigen is known for it. The ends were cut back, 4 bases at V and 7 bases at J, with 9 bases in the middle. Germline V gives CDR1 SGHRS, CDR2 YFSETQ. This CDR3 region has 12 residues. A second 7 to 11 cycle PCR used barcoded and J-beta primers. TCRdb re-called the 5' RACE reads with MiXCR, one entry per CDR3 protein. The table records 1.5 million to 2 million distinct CDR3 sequences, more than 35% of them present only once. The V gene is TRBV5-1, the J gene TRBJ2-4; D is unresolved. Sequenced material: blood. The TCR was taken from a human donor in good health. The CDR3 coding sequence is TGCGCCAGCAGCAACAGTCTGAACATTCAGTACTTC. It yields the protein CASSNSLNIQYF.